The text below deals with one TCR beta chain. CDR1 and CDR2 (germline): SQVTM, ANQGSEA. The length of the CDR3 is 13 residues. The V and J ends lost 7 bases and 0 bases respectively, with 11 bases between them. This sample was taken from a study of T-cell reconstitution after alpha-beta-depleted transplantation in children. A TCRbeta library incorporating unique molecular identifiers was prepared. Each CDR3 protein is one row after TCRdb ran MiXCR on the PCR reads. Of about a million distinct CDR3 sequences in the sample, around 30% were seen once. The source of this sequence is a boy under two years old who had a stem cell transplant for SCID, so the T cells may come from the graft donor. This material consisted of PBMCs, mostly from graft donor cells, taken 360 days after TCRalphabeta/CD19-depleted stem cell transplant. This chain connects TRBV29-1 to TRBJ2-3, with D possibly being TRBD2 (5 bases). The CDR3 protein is CSGGPPSTDTQYF. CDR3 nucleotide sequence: TGCAGCGGAGGGCCGCCGAGCACAGATACGCAGTATTTT.